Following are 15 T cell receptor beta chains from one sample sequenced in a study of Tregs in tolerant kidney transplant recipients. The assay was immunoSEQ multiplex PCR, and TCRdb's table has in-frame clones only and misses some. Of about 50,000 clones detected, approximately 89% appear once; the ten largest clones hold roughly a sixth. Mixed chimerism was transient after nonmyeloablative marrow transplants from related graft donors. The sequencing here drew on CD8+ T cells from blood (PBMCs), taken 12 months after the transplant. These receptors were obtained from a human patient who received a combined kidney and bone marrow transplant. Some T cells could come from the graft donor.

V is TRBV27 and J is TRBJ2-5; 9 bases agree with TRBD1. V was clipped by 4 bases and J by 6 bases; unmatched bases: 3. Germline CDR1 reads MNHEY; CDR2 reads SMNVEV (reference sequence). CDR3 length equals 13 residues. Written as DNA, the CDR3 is TGTGCCAGCAGTTGGGACAGGGTCCAGACCCAGTACTTC. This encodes CASSWDRVQTQYF.

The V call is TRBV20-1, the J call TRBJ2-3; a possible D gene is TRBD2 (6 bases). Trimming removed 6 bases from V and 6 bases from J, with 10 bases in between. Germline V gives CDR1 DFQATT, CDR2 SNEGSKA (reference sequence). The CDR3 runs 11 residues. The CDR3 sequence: CSAGTPDTQYF. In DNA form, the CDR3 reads TGCAGTGCCGGGACTCCCGATACGCAGTATTTT.

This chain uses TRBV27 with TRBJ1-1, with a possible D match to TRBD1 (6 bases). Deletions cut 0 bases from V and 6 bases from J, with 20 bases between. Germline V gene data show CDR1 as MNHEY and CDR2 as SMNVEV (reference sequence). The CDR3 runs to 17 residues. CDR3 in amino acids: CASSLSGGGGAVAEAFF. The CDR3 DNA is TGTGCCAGCAGTTTATCGGGGGGCGGGGGCGCGGTGGCTGAAGCTTTCTTT.

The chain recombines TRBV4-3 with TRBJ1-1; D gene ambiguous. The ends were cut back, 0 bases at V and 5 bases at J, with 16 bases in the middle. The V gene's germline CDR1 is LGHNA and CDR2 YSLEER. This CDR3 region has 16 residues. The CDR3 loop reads CASSQDHTVLATEAFF. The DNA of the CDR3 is TGCGCCAGCAGCCAAGATCACACAGTTTTAGCGACTGAAGCTTTCTTT.

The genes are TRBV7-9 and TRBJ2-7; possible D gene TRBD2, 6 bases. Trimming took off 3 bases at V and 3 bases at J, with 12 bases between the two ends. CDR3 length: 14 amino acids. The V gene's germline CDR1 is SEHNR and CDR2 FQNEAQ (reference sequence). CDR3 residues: CASSLGDSYYEQYF. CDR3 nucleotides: TGTGCCAGCAGCTTGGGGGACTCATACTACGAGCAGTACTTC.

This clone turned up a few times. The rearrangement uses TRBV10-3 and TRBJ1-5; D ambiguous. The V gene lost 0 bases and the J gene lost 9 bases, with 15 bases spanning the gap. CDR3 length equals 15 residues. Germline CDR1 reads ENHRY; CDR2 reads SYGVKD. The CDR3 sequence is CAISESETSFLPQHF. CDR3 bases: TGTGCCATCAGTGAGTCCGAGACATCTTTTCTGCCCCAGCATTTT.

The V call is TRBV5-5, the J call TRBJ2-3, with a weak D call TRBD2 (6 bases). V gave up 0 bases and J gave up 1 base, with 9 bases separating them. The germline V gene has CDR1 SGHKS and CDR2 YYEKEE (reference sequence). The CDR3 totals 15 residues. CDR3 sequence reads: CASSLAWGGTDTQYF. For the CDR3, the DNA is TGTGCCAGCAGCTTGGCTTGGGGGGGCACAGATACGCAGTATTTT.

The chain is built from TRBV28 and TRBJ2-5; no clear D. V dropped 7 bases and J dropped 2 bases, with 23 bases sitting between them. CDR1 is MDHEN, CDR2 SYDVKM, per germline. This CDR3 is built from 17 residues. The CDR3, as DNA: TGTGCCAGCAAAGTACCCTCCCGGGTCCTCAGTCAAGAGACCCAGTACTTC. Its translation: CASKVPSRVLSQETQYF.

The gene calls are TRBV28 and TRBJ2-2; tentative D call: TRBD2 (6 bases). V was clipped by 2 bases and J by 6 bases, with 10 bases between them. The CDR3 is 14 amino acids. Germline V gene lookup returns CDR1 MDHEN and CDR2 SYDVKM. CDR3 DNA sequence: TGTGCCAGCAGTTTAATTTGGGAGGCCGGGGAGCTGTTTTTT. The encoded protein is CASSLIWEAGELFF.

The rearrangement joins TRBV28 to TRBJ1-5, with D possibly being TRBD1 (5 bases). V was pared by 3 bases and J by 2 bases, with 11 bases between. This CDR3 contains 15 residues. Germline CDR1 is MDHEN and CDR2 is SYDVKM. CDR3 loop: CASSFAREGNQPQHF. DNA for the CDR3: TGTGCCAGCAGTTTCGCCAGGGAAGGCAATCAGCCCCAGCATTTT.

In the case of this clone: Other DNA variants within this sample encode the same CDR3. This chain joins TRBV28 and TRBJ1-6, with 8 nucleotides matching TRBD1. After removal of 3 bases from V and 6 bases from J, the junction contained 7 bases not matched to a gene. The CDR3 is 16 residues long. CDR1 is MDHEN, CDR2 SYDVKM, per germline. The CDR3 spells CASSFLVTGGNSPLHF. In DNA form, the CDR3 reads TGTGCCAGCAGTTTTTTGGTAACAGGGGGTAATTCACCCCTCCACTTT.

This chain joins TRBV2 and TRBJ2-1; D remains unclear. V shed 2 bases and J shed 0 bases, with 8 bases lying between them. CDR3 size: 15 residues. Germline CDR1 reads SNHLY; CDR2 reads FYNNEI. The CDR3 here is CASSESQSSYNEQFF. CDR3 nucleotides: TGTGCCAGCAGTGAATCACAGAGCTCCTACAATGAGCAGTTCTTC.

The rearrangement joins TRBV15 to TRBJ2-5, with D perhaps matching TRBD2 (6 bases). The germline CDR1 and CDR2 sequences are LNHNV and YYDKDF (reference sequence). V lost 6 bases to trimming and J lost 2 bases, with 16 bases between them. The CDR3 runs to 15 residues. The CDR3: CATRSEARGQETQYF. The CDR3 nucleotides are TGTGCCACCAGATCAGAGGCCCGGGGGCAAGAGACCCAGTACTTC.

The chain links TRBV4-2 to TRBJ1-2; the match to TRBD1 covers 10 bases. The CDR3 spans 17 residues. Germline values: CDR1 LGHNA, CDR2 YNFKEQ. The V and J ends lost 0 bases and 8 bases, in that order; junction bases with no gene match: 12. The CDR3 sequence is CASSQELTGGGYGGYTF. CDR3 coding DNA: TGTGCCAGCAGCCAAGAATTGACAGGGGGCGGGTATGGGGGCTACACCTTC.

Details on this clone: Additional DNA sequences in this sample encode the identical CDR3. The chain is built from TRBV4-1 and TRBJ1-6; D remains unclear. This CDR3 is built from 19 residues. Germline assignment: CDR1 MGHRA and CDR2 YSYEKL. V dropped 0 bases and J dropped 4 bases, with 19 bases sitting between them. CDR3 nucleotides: TGCGCCAGCAGCCAAGACGGAGGTGGTATAAGAACTTATAATTCACCCCTCCACTTT. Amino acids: CASSQDGGGIRTYNSPLHF.